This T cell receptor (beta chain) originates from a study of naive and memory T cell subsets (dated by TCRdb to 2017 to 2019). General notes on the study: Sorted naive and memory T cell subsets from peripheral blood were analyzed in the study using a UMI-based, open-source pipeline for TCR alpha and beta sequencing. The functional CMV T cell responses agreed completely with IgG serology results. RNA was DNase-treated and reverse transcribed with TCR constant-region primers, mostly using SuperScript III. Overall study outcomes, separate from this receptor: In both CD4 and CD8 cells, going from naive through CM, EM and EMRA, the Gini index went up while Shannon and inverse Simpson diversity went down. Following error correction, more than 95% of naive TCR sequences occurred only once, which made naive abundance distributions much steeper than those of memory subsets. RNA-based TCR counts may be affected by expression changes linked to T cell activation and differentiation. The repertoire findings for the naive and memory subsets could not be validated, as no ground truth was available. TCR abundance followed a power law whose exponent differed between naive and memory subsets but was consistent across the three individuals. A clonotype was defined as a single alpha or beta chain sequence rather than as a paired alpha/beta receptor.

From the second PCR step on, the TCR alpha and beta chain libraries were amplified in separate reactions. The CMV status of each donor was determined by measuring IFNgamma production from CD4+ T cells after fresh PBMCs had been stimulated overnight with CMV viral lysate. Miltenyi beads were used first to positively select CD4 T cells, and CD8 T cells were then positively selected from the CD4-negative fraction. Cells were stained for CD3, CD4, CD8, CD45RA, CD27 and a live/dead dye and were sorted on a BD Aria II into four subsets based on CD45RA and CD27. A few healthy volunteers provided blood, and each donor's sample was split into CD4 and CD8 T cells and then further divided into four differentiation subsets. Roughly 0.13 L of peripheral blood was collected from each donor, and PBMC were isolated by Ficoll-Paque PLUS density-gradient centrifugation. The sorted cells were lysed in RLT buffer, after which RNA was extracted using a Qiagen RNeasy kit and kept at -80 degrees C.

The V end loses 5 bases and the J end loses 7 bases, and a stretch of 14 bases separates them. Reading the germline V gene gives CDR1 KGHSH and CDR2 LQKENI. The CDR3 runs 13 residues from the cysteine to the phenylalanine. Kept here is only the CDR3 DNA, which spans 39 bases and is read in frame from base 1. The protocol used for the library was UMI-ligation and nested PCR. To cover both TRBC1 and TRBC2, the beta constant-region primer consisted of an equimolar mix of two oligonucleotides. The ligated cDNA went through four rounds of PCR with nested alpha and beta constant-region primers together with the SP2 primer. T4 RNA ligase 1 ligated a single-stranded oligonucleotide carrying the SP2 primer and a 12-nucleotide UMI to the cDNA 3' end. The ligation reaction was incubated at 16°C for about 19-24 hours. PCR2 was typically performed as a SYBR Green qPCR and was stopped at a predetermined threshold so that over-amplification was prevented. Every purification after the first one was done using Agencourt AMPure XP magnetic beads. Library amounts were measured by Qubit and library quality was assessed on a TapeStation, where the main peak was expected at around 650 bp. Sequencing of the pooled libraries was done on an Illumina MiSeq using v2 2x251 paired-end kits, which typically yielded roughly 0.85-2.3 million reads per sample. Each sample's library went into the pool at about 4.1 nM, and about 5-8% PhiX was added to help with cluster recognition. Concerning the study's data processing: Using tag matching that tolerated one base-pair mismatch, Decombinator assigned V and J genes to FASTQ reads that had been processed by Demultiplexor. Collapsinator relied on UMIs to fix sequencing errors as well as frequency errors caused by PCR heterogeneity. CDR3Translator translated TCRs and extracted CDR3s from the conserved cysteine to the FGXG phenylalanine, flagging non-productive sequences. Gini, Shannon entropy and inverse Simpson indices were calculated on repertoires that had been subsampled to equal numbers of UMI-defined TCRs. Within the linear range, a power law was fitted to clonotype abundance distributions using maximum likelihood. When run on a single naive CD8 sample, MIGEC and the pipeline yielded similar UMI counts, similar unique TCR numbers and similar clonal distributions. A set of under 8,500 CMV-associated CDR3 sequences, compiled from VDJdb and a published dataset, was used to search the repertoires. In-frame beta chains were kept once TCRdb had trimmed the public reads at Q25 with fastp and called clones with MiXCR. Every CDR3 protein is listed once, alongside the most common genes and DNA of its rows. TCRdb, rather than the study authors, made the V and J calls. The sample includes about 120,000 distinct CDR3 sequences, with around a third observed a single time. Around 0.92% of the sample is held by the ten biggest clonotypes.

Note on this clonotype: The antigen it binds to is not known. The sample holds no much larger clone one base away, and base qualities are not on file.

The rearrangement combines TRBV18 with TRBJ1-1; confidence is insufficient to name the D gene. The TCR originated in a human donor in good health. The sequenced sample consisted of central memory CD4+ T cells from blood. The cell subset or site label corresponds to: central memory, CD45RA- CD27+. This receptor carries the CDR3 CASSFQSGVEAFF. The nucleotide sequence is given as TGTGCCAGCTCATTCCAATCGGGCGTTGAAGCTTTCTTT.